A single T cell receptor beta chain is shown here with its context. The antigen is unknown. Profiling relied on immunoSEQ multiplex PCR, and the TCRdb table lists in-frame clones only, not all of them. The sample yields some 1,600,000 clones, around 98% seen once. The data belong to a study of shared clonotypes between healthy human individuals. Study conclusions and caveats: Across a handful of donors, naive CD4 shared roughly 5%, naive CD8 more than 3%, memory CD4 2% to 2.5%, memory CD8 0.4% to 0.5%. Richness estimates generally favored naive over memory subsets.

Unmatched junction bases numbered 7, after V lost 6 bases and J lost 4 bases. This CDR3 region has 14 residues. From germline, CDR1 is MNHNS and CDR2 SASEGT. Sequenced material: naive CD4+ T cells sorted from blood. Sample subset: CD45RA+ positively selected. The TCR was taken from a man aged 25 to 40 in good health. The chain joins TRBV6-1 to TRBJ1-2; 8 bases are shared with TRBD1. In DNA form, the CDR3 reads TGTGCCAGCAGCCGCGCAGGGGGCACCTATGGCTACACCTTC. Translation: CASSRAGGTYGYTF.